This T cell receptor beta chain came from a study of regulatory T cells in long-lasting Graves disease. In the study overall: Persistence in Graves' disease denoted antithyroid drug use beyond 5 years alongside positive TSH receptor antibodies. Study-level points and caveats: In persistent patients, shared public clonotypes (over 2,500) outnumbered those in new patients (approximately 880).

Regarding time point: persistent/refractory GD, antithyroid drugs over 5 years with positive TRAb. The TCR library was prepared using RNA isolated from PBMCs. Germline V gives CDR1 MNHNS, CDR2 SASEGT. This CDR3 contains 17 residues. Trimming cost V 5 bases and J 2 bases; bases outside gene matches: 8. This clonotype was found a few times. What it recognizes is unknown. Assembly of TCR beta libraries relied on iRepertoire HTBI primers together with Arm-PCR of CDR3 regions. MiXCR was run by TCRdb on the multiplex PCR reads, yielding one entry per CDR3 protein. The table lists roughly 450,000 distinct CDR3 sequences, 20% to 25% of them singletons.

The sequences come from peripheral blood mononuclear cells (PBMCs), collected when the disease was refractory, from a patient treated with antithyroid drugs. The chain combines TRBV6-1 with TRBJ2-3; 12 bases are a match to TRBD2. The clonotype comes from a female donor with Graves disease. CDR3 region: CASSLRTSGIHTDTQYF. The CDR3 bases are TGTGCCAGCAGTCTCCGGACTAGCGGGATCCACACAGATACGCAGTATTTT.